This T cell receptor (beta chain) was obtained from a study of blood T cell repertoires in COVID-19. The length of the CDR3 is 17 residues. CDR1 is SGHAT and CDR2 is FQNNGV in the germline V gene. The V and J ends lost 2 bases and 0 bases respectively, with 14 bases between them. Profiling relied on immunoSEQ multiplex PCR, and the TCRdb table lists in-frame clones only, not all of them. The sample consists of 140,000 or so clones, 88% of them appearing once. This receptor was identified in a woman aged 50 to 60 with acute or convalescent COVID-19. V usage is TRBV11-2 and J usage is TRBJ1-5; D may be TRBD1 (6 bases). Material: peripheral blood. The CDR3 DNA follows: TGTGCCAGCAGCTTAAACCCTCCAGGGGTTAGCAATCAGCCCCAGCATTTT. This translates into CASSLNPPGVSNQPQHF.